This T cell receptor beta chain was captured by sequencing in a study of preoperative IRX-2 immunotherapy in early breast cancer. TCRdb's copy holds only in-frame clones and misses some; the assay was immunoSEQ multiplex PCR. The sample includes 20,000 to 30,000 clones, over 85% of them seen just once. Treatment meaning: preoperative locoregional IRX-2 cytokine immunotherapy. The receptor was derived from a human donor with breast cancer. The sample consisted of tumor tissue, taken after IRX-2 immunotherapy.

CDR3 coding DNA: TGTGCCAGCAGTTTATTCACAGGGGGCCCTAATGAAAAACTGTTTTTT. Encoded protein: CASSLFTGGPNEKLFF. The genes are TRBV27 and TRBJ1-4, with TRBD1 matching 9 bases. The J segment lost 3 bases and the V segment lost 1 base, leaving 3 bases of the junction unmatched. Germline V gene lookup returns CDR1 MNHEY and CDR2 SMNVEV (reference sequence). The CDR3 has 16 residues.